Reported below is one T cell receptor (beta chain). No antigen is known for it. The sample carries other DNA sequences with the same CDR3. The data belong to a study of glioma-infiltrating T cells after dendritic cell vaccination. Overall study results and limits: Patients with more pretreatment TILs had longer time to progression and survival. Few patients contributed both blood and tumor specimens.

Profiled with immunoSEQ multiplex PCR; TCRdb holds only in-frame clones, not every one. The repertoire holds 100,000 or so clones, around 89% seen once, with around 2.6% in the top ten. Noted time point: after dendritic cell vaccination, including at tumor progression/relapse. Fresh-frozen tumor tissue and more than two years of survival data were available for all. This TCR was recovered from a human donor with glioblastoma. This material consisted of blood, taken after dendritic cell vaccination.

CDR3 nucleotide sequence: TGCGCCAGCACCAGCGGGGGCGGATACAATGAGCAGTTCTTC. Translation gives CASTSGGGYNEQFF. The V and J genes are TRBV5-1 and TRBJ2-1, with TRBD2 identical over 8 bases. Germline V gene sequence: CDR1 SGHRS, CDR2 YFSETQ. The CDR3 has 14 amino acids. Trimming at V came to 6 bases and at J to 4 bases, leaving 6 bases not matched to a gene.